The 26 T cell receptor beta chains presented below share a single source sample, sequenced in a study of T cell responses to AZD1222 COVID-19 vaccine. Generated by immunoSEQ multiplex PCR, the TCRdb table keeps only in-frame clones and is missing some. The data hold approximately 94,000 clones, with approximately 90% observed a single time. This specimen consisted of peripheral blood, obtained on day 0 of AZD1222 vaccination. These receptors were taken from an adult in good health.

The chain combines TRBV5-4 with TRBJ2-7; 13 bases match TRBD2. The CDR3 has 17 residues. Germline trimming cut 4 bases from V and 3 bases from J; bases unmatched to any gene: 10. The V gene's germline CDR1 is SGHNT and CDR2 YYREEE (reference sequence). The CDR3 sequence: CASSPGLAGEGGYEQYF. The CDR3 region has the DNA TGTGCCAGCAGCCCAGGACTAGCGGGAGAGGGGGGCTACGAGCAGTACTTC.

This clone was observed a single time. The chain recombines TRBV6-5 with TRBJ2-7; D unclear. CDR3 length equals 12 residues. With 7 bases removed from V and 0 bases from J, the gap between germline ends came to 7 bases. From germline, CDR1 is MNHEY and CDR2 SVGAGI. The DNA of the CDR3 is TGTGCCAGCATAGGTCTCTCCTACGAGCAGTACTTC. It encodes CASIGLSYEQYF.

The chain carries TRBV12-3 or TRBV12-4 and TRBJ1-1; 7 bases align to TRBD1. The CDR3 has 13 amino acids. V shed 3 bases and J 7 bases; nucleotides not matched to a gene: 5. CDR3 in amino acids: CASSFSTGIEAFF. For the CDR3, the DNA is TGTGCCAGCAGTTTTTCGACAGGGATTGAAGCTTTCTTT.

The chain uses TRBV10-3 and TRBJ2-1; possible D gene TRBD2, 5 bases. There are 13 residues in the CDR3. Trimming took 4 bases from V and 2 from J, leaving 6 bases between them. Germline loops: CDR1 ENHRY, CDR2 SYGVKD. CDR3 loop: CAISGTAYNEQFF. The CDR3 nucleotides are TGTGCCATCAGTGGGACTGCCTACAATGAGCAGTTCTTC.

The gene calls are TRBV7-9 and TRBJ2-4; TRBD1 matches 9 bases. Germline trimming cut 5 bases from V and 0 bases from J; bases unmatched to any gene: 14. CDR1 and CDR2 (germline): SEHNR, FQNEAQ (reference sequence). The CDR3 has 19 amino acids. In DNA form, the CDR3 reads TGTGCCAGCAGCCCACACATCGGACAGGGGAGTCGAGCCAAAAACATTCAGTACTTC. This translates into CASSPHIGQGSRAKNIQYF. Looking up the rest from reference TRBV7-9 and TRBJ2-4 gives the full variable domain: DTGVSQNPRHKITKRGQNVTFRCDPISEHNRLYWYRQTLGQGPEFLTYFQNEAQLEKSRLLSDRFSAERPKGSFSTLEIQRTEQGDSAMYLCASSPHIGQGSRAKNIQYFGAGTRLSVL.

The rearrangement uses TRBV5-1 and TRBJ2-1; D tentatively reads TRBD1 or TRBD2 (5 bases each). Germline CDR1 SGHRS, CDR2 YFSETQ. The V end lost 0 bases, the J end lost 5 bases, and 12 bases lay between the germline ends. The CDR3 loop spans 15 amino acids. The CDR3 protein is CASSLVAGRDNEQFF. CDR3 in DNA: TGCGCCAGCAGCTTGGTTGCAGGGAGAGACAATGAGCAGTTCTTC.

V is TRBV6-1 and J is TRBJ1-1, with D hard to call. The CDR3 is made up of 16 amino acids. In germline, CDR1 is MNHNS, CDR2 SASEGT. V shed 2 bases and J shed 7 bases, with 20 bases lying between them. CDR3 residues: CASSERDWHPRLEAFF. CDR3 DNA sequence: TGTGCCAGCAGTGAACGGGATTGGCATCCCCGCCTTGAAGCTTTCTTT.

The chain is built from TRBV25-1 and TRBJ1-1, with a possible D match to TRBD1 (6 bases). This CDR3 has 12 amino acids. Germline-derived CDR1 and CDR2 are MGHDK and SYGVNS. V gave up 8 bases and J gave up 4 bases, with 11 bases separating them. The CDR3 nucleotides read TGTGCCAGCGGGGTGGGGGCCACTGAAGCTTTCTTT. It codes for CASGVGATEAFF.

The genes are TRBV6-5 and TRBJ1-4; a weak D match, TRBD1 (6 bases). Germline-derived CDR1 and CDR2 are MNHEY and SVGAGI. There are 14 residues in the CDR3. V shed 4 bases and J shed 7 bases, with 13 bases lying between them. CDR3 bases: TGTGCCAGCAGTTCACAGGGAGGGGGTGAAAAACTGTTTTTT. Translated, it gives CASSSQGGGEKLFF.

The chain carries TRBV7-2 and TRBJ1-2; D is undetermined. This CDR3 spans 13 amino acids. CDR1 is SGHTA, CDR2 FQGNSA, per germline. With 3 bases removed from V and 6 bases from J, the gap between germline ends came to 11 bases. The DNA for the CDR3 is TGTGCCAGCAGCTTGATTGAGGGCCATGGCTACACCTTC. Translated, it gives CASSLIEGHGYTF.

The V call is TRBV2, the J call TRBJ1-3; possible D gene TRBD1, 6 bases. The V end was cut by 10 bases, the J end by 1 base, with 26 bases between. CDR1 is SNHLY and CDR2 is FYNNEI in the germline V gene. The CDR3 is made up of 18 amino acids. The chain's CDR3 is CAIPGPEIRGRSGNTIYF. In nucleotides, the CDR3 is TGTGCCATCCCAGGGCCCGAGATCAGGGGTCGGTCTGGAAACACCATATATTTT.

V gene TRBV29-1 combines with J gene TRBJ1-2; possibly TRBD1 for D (5 bases). CDR1 SQVTM and CDR2 ANQGSEA come from the germline V gene. Trimming took off 4 bases at V and 0 bases at J, with 12 bases between the two ends. There are 14 residues in the CDR3. As DNA, the CDR3 is TGCAGCGTTGTCGAACAGGCGACTAACTATGGCTACACCTTC. Its protein product is CSVVEQATNYGYTF. The entire variable domain, with the rest obtained from reference TRBV29-1 and TRBJ1-2, is as follows: SAVISQKPSRDICQRGTSLTIQCQVDSQVTMMFWYRQQPGQSLTLIATANQGSEATYESGFVIDKFPISRPNLTFSTLTVSNMSPEDSSIYLCSVVEQATNYGYTFGSGTRLTVV.

CDR3 DNA: TGTGCCAGCAGTAAACAGGGGGGTACTGAAGCTTTCTTT. Translating gives CASSKQGGTEAFF. The chain joins TRBV3-1 (or the pseudogene TRBV3-2) to TRBJ1-1; the match to TRBD1 covers 8 bases. The CDR3 totals 13 residues. The trim removed 6 bases at V and 5 bases at J, leaving 5 bases unmatched. Germline V gives CDR1 LGHDT, CDR2 YNNKEL (reference sequence).

The chain uses TRBV7-9 and TRBJ2-1; 8 positions match TRBD2. The CDR3 runs to 17 residues. V gave up 4 bases and J gave up 3 bases; unmatched junction bases: 11. Germline V gives CDR1 SEHNR, CDR2 FQNEAQ (reference sequence). The CDR3, as DNA: TGTGCCAGCAGCTCCAAAACTAGCGGAGAGGGCTACAATGAGCAGTTCTTC. Protein: CASSSKTSGEGYNEQFF.

This chain links TRBV19 with TRBJ2-1; D is possibly TRBD2 (5 bases). The CDR3 totals 16 residues. CDR1 and CDR2 from the germline V gene are LNHDA and SQIVND (reference sequence). V was clipped by 4 bases and J by 1 base, with 14 bases between them. This CDR3 reads CASSTYGRGSYNEQFF. In nucleotides, the CDR3 is TGTGCCAGTAGTACCTATGGTCGGGGATCCTACAATGAGCAGTTCTTC.

The chain employs TRBV4-1 and TRBJ2-7; D might be TRBD2 (6 bases). CDR1 is MGHRA, CDR2 YSYEKL, per germline. Trimming removed 0 bases at V and 7 bases at J, with 13 bases between. This CDR3 comprises 14 residues. This CDR3 is CASSQDMGLGEQYF. In nucleotides, the CDR3 is TGCGCCAGCAGCCAAGATATGGGACTGGGGGAGCAGTACTTC.

The chain recombines TRBV5-1 with TRBJ1-3, with 9 bases identical to TRBD1. This CDR3 is 13 amino acids long. V shed 10 bases, J shed 8 bases, and the junction held 10 bases outside the gene matches. The germline CDR1 and CDR2 sequences are SGHRS and YFSETQ. The CDR3 DNA reads TGCGCCCGCCGAGGACAGGGGCCAGACACCATATATTTT. Translating gives CARRGQGPDTIYF.

This chain uses TRBV2 with TRBJ2-7; D is ambiguous. Trimming took 1 base from V and 2 from J, leaving 12 bases between them. CDR1 and CDR2 from the germline V gene are SNHLY and FYNNEI. CDR3 size: 15 residues. This CDR3 is CASSEGPVQAYEQYF. The CDR3 bases are TGTGCCAGCAGTGAAGGGCCAGTCCAAGCCTACGAGCAGTACTTC. The full variable domain, rest sourced from reference TRBV2 and TRBJ2-7, is EPEVTQTPSHQVTQMGQEVILRCVPISNHLYFYWYRQILGQKVEFLVSFYNNEISEKSEIFDDQFSVERPDGSNFTLKIRSTKLEDSAMYFCASSEGPVQAYEQYFGPGTRLTVT.

This chain uses TRBV5-4 with TRBJ2-7; no firm D call. CDR3 length: 13 amino acids. Germline V lookup: CDR1 SGHNT, CDR2 YYREEE (reference sequence). V lost 0 bases and J lost 2, with 6 bases in between. CDR3 in DNA: TGTGCCAGCAGCTTGGCCTTGACCTACGAGCAGTACTTC. Protein product: CASSLALTYEQYF.

J is TRBJ2-3 and V is TRBV11-3; a possible D gene is TRBD2 (6 bases). Trimming removed 7 bases at V and 6 bases at J, with 20 bases between. CDR1 SGHNT and CDR2 YENEEA come from the germline V gene. The CDR3 has 15 residues. CDR3 DNA sequence: TGTGCCAGCAACCTCTGGGGAGGCGACTTGGATACGCAGTATTTT. Translated: CASNLWGGDLDTQYF.

V gene TRBV24-1 combines with J gene TRBJ2-2; perhaps D is TRBD1 or TRBD2 (5 bases each). V was cut by 5 bases and J by 5 bases, with 11 bases left in between. The CDR3 is made up of 14 amino acids. Germline V CDR1 and CDR2: KGHDR, SFDVKD. The chain's CDR3 is CATSGGGGTGELFF. DNA of the CDR3: TGTGCCACCAGTGGAGGTGGGGGAACCGGGGAGCTGTTTTTT.

CDR3 nucleotide sequence: TGTGCCAGCAGCTTTTCCGTGAACACTGAAGCTTTCTTT. Protein: CASSFSVNTEAFF. The chain joins TRBV7-2 to TRBJ1-1, with no clear D. The CDR3 totals 13 residues. V lost 3 bases and J lost 0, with 5 bases in between. Per germline, CDR1 SGHTA and CDR2 FQGNSA. Full variable domain (outside the CDR3, taken from reference TRBV7-2 and TRBJ1-1): GAGVSQSPSNKVTEKGKDVELRCDPISGHTALYWYRQSLGQGLEFLIYFQGNSAPDKSGLPSDRFSAERTGGSVSTLTIQRTQQEDSAVYLCASSFSVNTEAFFGQGTRLTVV.

In its sample, this clone was seen once. The chain is built from TRBV7-9 and TRBJ1-1, with TRBD1 as a possible D gene (5 bases). Per germline, CDR1 SEHNR and CDR2 FQNEAQ (reference sequence). CDR3 length: 16 amino acids. Trimming removed 5 bases at V and 4 bases at J, with 20 bases between. The CDR3 spells CASSPRVEGWITEAFF. The DNA of the CDR3 is TGTGCCAGCAGCCCGAGGGTTGAGGGGTGGATCACTGAAGCTTTCTTT.

V usage is TRBV5-1 and J usage is TRBJ1-6; 9 nucleotides line up with TRBD1. This CDR3 spans 16 amino acids. Germline CDR1 and CDR2: SGHRS and YFSETQ. V lost 0 bases, J lost 4 bases, and 2 bases stayed unmatched. The CDR3 sequence: CASSLAGQGYNSPLHF. In DNA form, the CDR3 reads TGCGCCAGCAGCTTGGCGGGACAGGGTTATAATTCACCCCTCCACTTT.

The rearrangement links TRBV7-9 to TRBJ2-1; no reliable D call. The CDR3 has 15 amino acids. Germline V lookup: CDR1 SEHNR, CDR2 FQNEAQ (reference sequence). Trimming shortened V by 5 bases and J by 5 bases, and 16 bases separated the two germline ends. CDR3 bases: TGTGCCAGCAGCCAGGCCTCCCATTGGGACAATGAGCAGTTCTTC. The encoded protein is CASSQASHWDNEQFF.

The gene calls are TRBV9 and TRBJ2-7; D not resolved. V was clipped by 2 bases and J by 2 bases, with 11 bases between them. There are 14 residues in the CDR3. The germline CDR1 and CDR2 sequences are SGDLS and YYNGEE. Written as DNA, the CDR3 is TGTGCCAGCAGCGTGGACGGACCCACCTACGAGCAGTACTTC. This sequence encodes CASSVDGPTYEQYF. Filled out from reference TRBV9 and TRBJ2-7, the complete variable domain reads DSGVTQTPKHLITATGQRVTLRCSPRSGDLSVYWYQQSLDQGLQFLIQYYNGEERAKGNILERFSAQQFPDLHSELNLSSLELGDSALYFCASSVDGPTYEQYFGPGTRLTVT.